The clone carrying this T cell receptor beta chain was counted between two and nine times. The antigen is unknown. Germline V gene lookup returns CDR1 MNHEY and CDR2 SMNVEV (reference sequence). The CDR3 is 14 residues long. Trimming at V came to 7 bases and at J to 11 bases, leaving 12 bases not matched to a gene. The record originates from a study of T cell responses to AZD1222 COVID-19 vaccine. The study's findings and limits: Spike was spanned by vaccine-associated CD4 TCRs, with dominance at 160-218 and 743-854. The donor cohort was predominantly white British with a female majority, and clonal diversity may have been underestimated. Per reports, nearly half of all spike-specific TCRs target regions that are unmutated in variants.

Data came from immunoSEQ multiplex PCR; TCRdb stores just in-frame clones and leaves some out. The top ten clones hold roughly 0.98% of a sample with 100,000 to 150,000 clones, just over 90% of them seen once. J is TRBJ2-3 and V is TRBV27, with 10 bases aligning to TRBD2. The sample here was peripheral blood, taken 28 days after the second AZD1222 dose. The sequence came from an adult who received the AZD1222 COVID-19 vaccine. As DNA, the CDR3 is TGTGCCAGCAAAGCTAGCGGGAGTGGATTGGTGCAGTATTTT. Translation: CASKASGSGLVQYF.